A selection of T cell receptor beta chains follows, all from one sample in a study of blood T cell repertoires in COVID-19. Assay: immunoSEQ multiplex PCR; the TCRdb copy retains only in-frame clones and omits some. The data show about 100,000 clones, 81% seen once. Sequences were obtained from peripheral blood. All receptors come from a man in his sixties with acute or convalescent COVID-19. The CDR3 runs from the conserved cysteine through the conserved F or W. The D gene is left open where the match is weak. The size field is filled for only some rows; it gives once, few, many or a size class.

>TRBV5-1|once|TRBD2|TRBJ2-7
CASSPGLAGGPHEQYF
TGCGCCAGCAGCCCGGGACTAGCGGGAGGGCCCCACGAGCAGTACTTC
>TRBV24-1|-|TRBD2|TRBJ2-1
CATSERTSGVPYNEQFF
TGTGCCACCAGTGAAAGGACTAGCGGGGTCCCTTACAATGAGCAGTTCTTC
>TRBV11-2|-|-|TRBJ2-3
CASSLGLAGGTDTQYF
TGTGCCAGCAGCTTAGGGTTGGCAGGGGGCACAGATACGCAGTATTTT
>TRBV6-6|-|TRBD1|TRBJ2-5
CASRGQVQETQYF
TGTGCCAGCAGGGGACAGGTGCAAGAGACCCAGTACTTC
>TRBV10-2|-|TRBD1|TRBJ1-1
CASRRPTGQGNTEAFF
TGCGCCAGCAGACGGCCGACTGGACAGGGCAACACTGAAGCTTTCTTT
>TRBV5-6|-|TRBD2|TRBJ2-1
CASSREWSSGGAYNEQFF
TGTGCCAGCAGCCGTGAGTGGAGTTCCGGGGGGGCATACAATGAGCAGTTCTTC
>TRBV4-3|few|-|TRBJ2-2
CASSQDRMPGAYTGELFF
TGCGCCAGCAGCCAAGATAGGATGCCAGGGGCGTACACCGGGGAGCTGTTTTTT
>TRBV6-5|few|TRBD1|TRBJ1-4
CASNRQGSGTEKLFF
TGTGCCAGCAACCGACAGGGTTCTGGTACTGAAAAACTGTTTTTT
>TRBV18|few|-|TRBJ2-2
CASSPQANTGELFF
TGTGCCAGCTCACCTCAGGCGAACACCGGGGAGCTGTTTTTT
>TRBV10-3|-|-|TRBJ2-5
CAIGSSESQQETQYF
TGTGCCATTGGGTCTAGTGAGTCCCAACAAGAGACCCAGTACTTC
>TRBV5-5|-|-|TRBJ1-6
CASSPRRPDTPLHF
TGTGCCAGCAGCCCGCGGAGACCCGATACACCCCTCCACTTT
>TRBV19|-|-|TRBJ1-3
CASSQPGQGLQGNTIYF
TGTGCCAGTAGTCAACCAGGTCAGGGGCTCCAAGGAAACACCATATATTTT
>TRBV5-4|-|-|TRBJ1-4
CASSFSATNEKLFF
TGTGCCAGCAGCTTCTCTGCAACTAATGAAAAACTGTTTTTT
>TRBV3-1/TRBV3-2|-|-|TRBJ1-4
CASSQDEGRGTTNEKLFF
TGTGCCAGCAGCCAAGACGAGGGGAGGGGTACAACTAATGAAAAACTGTTTTTT